This record covers a single TCR beta chain. This entry is derived from a study of preoperative IRX-2 immunotherapy in early breast cancer. Profiling relied on immunoSEQ multiplex PCR, and the TCRdb table lists in-frame clones only, not all of them. The sample lists around 62,000 clones, roughly 94% occurring once. Treatment in this sample: preoperative locoregional IRX-2 cytokine immunotherapy. This CDR3 spans 14 amino acids. V shed 3 bases and J 7 bases; nucleotides not matched to a gene: 4. The germline gives CDR1 ENHRY, CDR2 SYGVKD. Collection took place from a patient treated with IRX-2 immunotherapy. The source is a human donor with breast cancer. V gene TRBV10-3 combines with J gene TRBJ1-4, with 8 nucleotides matching TRBD1. CDR3 DNA sequence: TGTGCCATCAGTGAAGGACAGGGCGGTGAAAAACTGTTTTTT. It codes for CAISEGQGGEKLFF.